The rows below give T cell receptor beta chains drawn from one sample of a study of shared clonotypes between healthy human individuals. Clones were sequenced by immunoSEQ multiplex PCR, and TCRdb holds only the in-frame ones, with some missing. The sample consists of millions of clones, about 95% of them appearing once. Material: naive CD8+ T cells sorted from blood. The receptors come from a young man in good health. CDR3s include the opening cysteine and the closing phenylalanine or tryptophan. The D gene is left open where the match is weak. The size entry is marked missing in some rows and otherwise reads once, few, many or a size class.

clone_size,d_call,cdr3_length,j_call,v_call,cdr3_nt,cdr3_aa
NA,NA,12,TRBJ2-2,TRBV2,TGTGCCAGGGAGGCGAACACCGGGGAGCTGTTTTTT,CAREANTGELFF
once,NA,13,TRBJ1-1,TRBV2,TGTGCCAGCAGTGAACGGGGTGGCACTGAAGCTTTCTTT,CASSERGGTEAFF
NA,NA,14,TRBJ1-3,TRBV30,TGTGCCTGGAGTGTGCGCAGGGTGGGAAACACCATATATTTT,CAWSVRRVGNTIYF
NA,NA,13,TRBJ2-5,TRBV7-7,TGTGCTAGCACCCCCGAGGGGTGGGAGACCCAGTACTTC,CASTPEGWETQYF
NA,NA,13,TRBJ2-7,TRBV6-5,TGTGCCAGCAGTTACAGCAGGGCCCACGAGCAGTACTTC,CASSYSRAHEQYF
NA,TRBD1,14,TRBJ1-1,TRBV27,TGTGCCAGCAGTCTCGGACAGGGAGGCACTGAAGCTTTCTTT,CASSLGQGGTEAFF
NA,TRBD1,15,TRBJ1-6,TRBV11-2,TGTGCCAGCAGCTTAGATAGGGCAGGGGGGTCACCCCTCCACTTT,CASSLDRAGGSPLHF
NA,NA,14,TRBJ2-7,TRBV28,TGTGCCAGCAGCCGGACCGACCTCTCCTACGAGCAGTACTTC,CASSRTDLSYEQYF
NA,NA,14,TRBJ2-3,TRBV4-1,TGCGCCAGCAGCCAAGTTACGGCGGACGATACGCAGTATTTT,CASSQVTADDTQYF
NA,TRBD2,15,TRBJ2-3,TRBV5-6,TGTGCCAGCAGCTTAGCGGGGGGGTTCGAAGATACGCAGTATTTT,CASSLAGGFEDTQYF
NA,TRBD1,18,TRBJ1-6,TRBV15,TGTGCCACCAGCAGAGATGGTGAGACAGGGTTCGGAAATTCACCCCTCCACTTT,CATSRDGETGFGNSPLHF
NA,NA,16,TRBJ1-1,TRBV25-1,TGTGCCAGCAGTGAATTTACTCTGGGGGTGAACACTGAAGCTTTCTTT,CASSEFTLGVNTEAFF
NA,NA,13,TRBJ1-2,TRBV7-9,TGTGCCAGCACCTCGGGGCCTAACTATGGCTACACCTTC,CASTSGPNYGYTF
NA,NA,11,TRBJ2-7,TRBV20-1,TGCAGTGCTGGCCAAAGTGGCGAGCAGTACTTC,CSAGQSGEQYF
NA,NA,15,TRBJ2-2,TRBV6-5,TGTGCCAGCCCAAACAGGACGGCGAACACCGGGGAGCTGTTTTTT,CASPNRTANTGELFF
NA,NA,16,TRBJ2-2,TRBV28,TGTGCCAGCAGCCTGGGGGGGCCTAACATGGCCGGGGAGCTGTTTTTT,CASSLGGPNMAGELFF
NA,NA,13,TRBJ2-7,TRBV27,TGTGCCAGCAGTTCGGGGCGCGGCTACGAGCAGTACTTC,CASSSGRGYEQYF
NA,NA,11,TRBJ2-3,TRBV29-1,TGCAGCGTATGGGCGGCAGATACGCAGTATTTT,CSVWAADTQYF
NA,NA,15,TRBJ1-1,TRBV4-3,TGCGCCAGCAGCCAAGACTCAGAGATGAACACTGAAGCTTTCTTT,CASSQDSEMNTEAFF
NA,TRBD2,15,TRBJ2-7,TRBV5-8,TGTGCCAGCAGCTTGGGGCGGGAGTTTCCCTACGAGCAGTACTTC,CASSLGREFPYEQYF
NA,NA,12,TRBJ2-2,TRBV27,TGTGCCAGCAGTTTACTTCGGGGGGAGCTGTTTTTT,CASSLLRGELFF
once,TRBD2,14,TRBJ2-2,TRBV6-6,TGTGCCAGCAGTTACGCGGGGGACCCCGGGGAGCTGTTTTTT,CASSYAGDPGELFF
NA,NA,15,TRBJ1-4,TRBV19,TGTGCCAGTAGTATAGATCCGGATCCGAATGAAAAACTGTTTTTT,CASSIDPDPNEKLFF
NA,NA,18,TRBJ1-6,TRBV28,TGTGCCAGCAGTTTCCTGATCTCCGAGTACAGTTTCCGTTCGCCCCTCCACTTT,CASSFLISEYSFRSPLHF
NA,NA,16,TRBJ1-4,TRBV27,TGTGCCAGCAGTTCCCTCGGGCTCCCTAATGAAGAAAAACTGTTTTTT,CASSSLGLPNEEKLFF
NA,NA,15,TRBJ2-7,TRBV7-9,TGTGCCAGCAGCCCTAAATCGGGGAGAGGGGACGAGCAGTACTTC,CASSPKSGRGDEQYF
NA,NA,13,TRBJ2-7,TRBV11-3,TGTGCCAGCAGCTTAGCGGGCTCCTACGAGCAGTACTTC,CASSLAGSYEQYF
NA,NA,13,TRBJ2-1,TRBV5-6,TGTGCCAGCAGCTTGGGAGGGATCAATGAGCAGTTCTTC,CASSLGGINEQFF
NA,TRBD1,14,TRBJ2-7,TRBV7-9,TGTGCCAGCAGCCCGGGACAGCCAGCCTACGAGCAGTACTTC,CASSPGQPAYEQYF
NA,NA,14,TRBJ2-7,TRBV7-2,TGTGCCAGCAGCTTTGATCTAGCATTGCGGGAGCAGTACTTC,CASSFDLALREQYF
once,TRBD1,14,TRBJ1-1,TRBV4-2,TGTGCCAGCAGCCAAGAGGGACAGCCCACTGAAGCTTTCTTT,CASSQEGQPTEAFF
NA,NA,12,TRBJ2-2,TRBV13,TGTGCCAGCCTGGGGGACACCGGGGAGCTGTTTTTT,CASLGDTGELFF
few,TRBD1,14,TRBJ1-1,TRBV30,TGTGCCTGGAGTGTAAGACAGGGGAACACTGAAGCTTTCTTT,CAWSVRQGNTEAFF
NA,NA,13,TRBJ2-7,TRBV18,TGTGCCAGCTCACGCGGGTACTCCTACGAGCAGTACTTC,CASSRGYSYEQYF
NA,NA,15,TRBJ2-2,TRBV6-5,TGTGCCAGCAGTCGGGACGGATTGAACACCGGGGAGCTGTTTTTT,CASSRDGLNTGELFF
NA,TRBD1,13,TRBJ2-1,TRBV29-1,TGCAGCGTGGCGGGACAGGGGTACAATGAGCAGTTCTTC,CSVAGQGYNEQFF
NA,NA,13,TRBJ2-7,TRBV11-2,TGTGCCAGCAGCTTAGTAGAGGGGTACGAGCAGTACTTC,CASSLVEGYEQYF
once,NA,13,TRBJ2-5,TRBV7-9,TGTGCCAGCAGCTTCAGCGGACAAGAGACCCAGTACTTC,CASSFSGQETQYF
few,TRBD2,16,TRBJ2-7,TRBV10-2,TGCGCCAGCAGTGAGACTCGGACTAGCGTAACCTACGAGCAGTACTTC,CASSETRTSVTYEQYF
NA,NA,15,TRBJ2-1,TRBV6-1,TGTGCCAGCAGTGATGAACTTAGCTCCTACAATGAGCAGTTCTTC,CASSDELSSYNEQFF